These 23 T cell receptor beta chains share one sample of origin, sequenced in a study of cytomegalovirus exposure and HLA in healthy donors. This PCR relied on a set of 60 Vbeta primers and 13 Jbeta primers. Data came from immunoSEQ multiplex PCR; TCRdb stores just in-frame clones and leaves some out. The sample contains some 110,000 clones, about 83% of which appear only once. The sequenced sample was PBMCs. The source of these receptors is a man aged 18 to 30 in good health and CMV-seronegative.

This sequence joins TRBV7-2 and TRBJ1-2; tentative D call: TRBD1 (5 bases). Germline lookup yields CDR1 SGHTA and CDR2 FQGNSA. CDR3 length equals 14 residues. Trimming removed 5 bases at V and 6 bases at J, with 16 bases between. The CDR3 loop reads CASSPYLGGDGYTF. The CDR3 nucleotides read TGTGCCAGCAGCCCCTATTTGGGAGGGGATGGCTACACCTTC.

This chain links TRBV4-3 with TRBJ2-1; 9 bases line up with TRBD1. Germline V gene lookup returns CDR1 LGHNA and CDR2 YSLEER. V gave up 1 base and J gave up 9 bases; unmatched junction bases: 7. The CDR3 has 15 amino acids. CDR3 sequence reads: CASSQVGQGRGEQFF. CDR3 bases: TGCGCCAGCAGCCAAGTAGGACAGGGGAGAGGTGAGCAGTTCTTC.

The chain uses TRBV2 and TRBJ1-4; the D is unclear. The V gene lost 7 bases and the J gene lost 3 bases, with 15 bases spanning the gap. Germline lookup yields CDR1 SNHLY and CDR2 FYNNEI. This CDR3 region has 15 residues. CDR3: CASIKEGIANEKLFF. Here the CDR3 DNA reads TGTGCCAGCATTAAGGAGGGAATAGCTAATGAAAAACTGTTTTTT.

V gene TRBV7-2 combines with J gene TRBJ2-5; 8 bases match TRBD1. Germline lookup yields CDR1 SGHTA and CDR2 FQGNSA. The V segment lost 6 bases and the J segment 5 bases; nucleotides outside the gene matches: 11. This CDR3 is built from 15 residues. CDR3 residues: CASRLTPGGWETQYF. The CDR3 bases are TGTGCCAGCAGACTAACTCCAGGGGGCTGGGAGACCCAGTACTTC.

This chain uses TRBV5-1 with TRBJ2-3; tentative D call: TRBD2 (6 bases). Trimming left V 0 bases short and J 4 bases short, with 12 bases between. CDR3 length: 15 residues. The V gene's germline CDR1 is SGHRS and CDR2 YFSETQ. Written as DNA, the CDR3 is TGCGCCAGCAGCTTGGCCTCGGGAGAGGCAGATACGCAGTATTTT. It is translated as CASSLASGEADTQYF.

The chain joins TRBV27 to TRBJ2-1, with 14 bases matching TRBD2. V lost 3 bases to trimming and J lost 0 bases; unmatched junction nucleotides: 4. Germline V gene sequence: CDR1 MNHEY, CDR2 SMNVEV (reference sequence). The CDR3 is 18 residues long. The CDR3: CASSFGTSGGSSYNEQFF. The CDR3 DNA is TGTGCCAGCAGTTTTGGGACTAGCGGGGGCAGCTCCTACAATGAGCAGTTCTTC.

In this sample, this clone turned up a few times. The chain recombines TRBV10-3 with TRBJ2-1; tentative D call: TRBD2 (5 bases). The CDR3 length is 13 residues. The germline V and J ends were trimmed by 5 bases and 2 bases, with 7 bases remaining between them. CDR1 is ENHRY, CDR2 SYGVKD, per germline. For the CDR3, the DNA is TGTGCCATCAGTCCCGGGACCTACAATGAGCAGTTCTTC. This translates into CAISPGTYNEQFF.

V usage is TRBV10-3 and J usage is TRBJ2-1, with 7 bases that match TRBD2. CDR1 is ENHRY and CDR2 is SYGVKD in the germline V gene. The length of the CDR3 is 16 residues. The J segment lost 0 bases and the V segment lost 0 bases, leaving 2 bases of the junction unmatched. The CDR3 loop reads CAISESLAVSYNEQFF. The CDR3 DNA reads as TGTGCCATCAGTGAGTCCCTAGCGGTCTCCTACAATGAGCAGTTCTTC.

The V gene is TRBV4-3, the J gene TRBJ2-2; 7 nucleotides align to TRBD1. The J segment lost 2 bases and the V segment lost 3 bases, leaving 9 bases of the junction unmatched. Germline CDR1 LGHNA, CDR2 YSLEER. CDR3 length: 17 residues. For the CDR3, the DNA is TGCGCCAGCAGCCATCCCCGGGGACAGACTAACACCGGGGAGCTGTTTTTT. Amino acid sequence: CASSHPRGQTNTGELFF.

This clone was picked up a small number of times. The CDR3 reads CASSLGNGGEQYF. The CDR3 nucleotides read TGTGCCAGCAGCTTAGGAAATGGCGGCGAGCAGTACTTC. This chain links TRBV11-3 with TRBJ2-7; D is undetermined. V lost 1 base and J lost 6, with 10 bases in between. This CDR3 has 13 amino acids. CDR1 and CDR2 from the germline V gene are SGHNT and YENEEA.

This clone was seen only a few times. Other nucleotide sequences in the sample specify the same CDR3. The chain carries TRBV19 and TRBJ2-7; 10 bases are a match to TRBD1. After removal of 5 bases from V and 3 bases from J, the junction contained 1 base not matched to a gene. This CDR3 is 13 amino acids long. Germline V gives CDR1 LNHDA, CDR2 SQIVND (reference sequence). CDR3 sequence (DNA): TGTGCCAGTAGTCGGGACAGGGGCTACGAGCAGTACTTC. Translation: CASSRDRGYEQYF.

The rearrangement joins TRBV11-3 to TRBJ1-2; the D is unclear. The CDR3 spans 14 residues. V lost 3 bases, J lost 2 bases, and 10 bases lay in between. Looked up from germline, CDR1 is SGHNT and CDR2 is YENEEA. CDR3 nucleotide sequence: TGTGCCAGCAGCTTTCGGGGATCCAACTATGGCTACACCTTC. It is translated as CASSFRGSNYGYTF.

V gene TRBV19 combines with J gene TRBJ2-3; TRBD1 agrees at 8 bases. Per germline, CDR1 LNHDA and CDR2 SQIVND (reference sequence). This CDR3 is built from 15 residues. V trimming: 9 bases; J trimming: 6 bases; junction bases outside the gene matches: 14. The CDR3 DNA follows: TGTGCCAGCACTCCGGGACAGGCAACGGGGGATACGCAGTATTTT. Encoded protein: CASTPGQATGDTQYF. Variable domain in full (rest from reference TRBV19 and TRBJ2-3): DGGITQSPKYLFRKEGQNVTLSCEQNLNHDAMYWYRQDPGQGLRLIYYSQIVNDFQKGDIAEGYSVSREKKESFPLTVTSAQKNPTAFYLCASTPGQATGDTQYFGPGTRLTVL.

The chain carries TRBV6-5 and TRBJ1-1; weak D call: TRBD1 (5 bases). There are 13 residues in the CDR3. The germline gives CDR1 MNHEY, CDR2 SVGAGI. V was shortened by 8 bases and J by 0 bases, with 10 bases between the two germline ends. CDR3: CASRGRVNTEAFF. In DNA form, the CDR3 reads TGTGCCAGCCGAGGCAGGGTGAACACTGAAGCTTTCTTT.

The V gene is TRBV10-3, the J gene TRBJ1-2; D unclear. Deletions cut 7 bases from V and 8 bases from J, with 11 bases between. Per germline, CDR1 ENHRY and CDR2 SYGVKD. The length of the CDR3 is 11 residues. The CDR3 DNA reads as TGTGCCATCAAGGCAGGTCAGGGCTACACCTTC. Amino acids: CAIKAGQGYTF.

The CDR3 DNA reads as TGTGCCAGTAGTATTTCCAGGGGGCAGAAGACCCAGTACTTC. This sequence encodes CASSISRGQKTQYF. The V gene is TRBV19, the J gene TRBJ2-5, with 8 nucleotides matching TRBD1. Germline V gives CDR1 LNHDA, CDR2 SQIVND (reference sequence). V lost 3 bases, J lost 6 bases, and 6 bases stayed unmatched. The CDR3 loop spans 14 amino acids.

The chain uses TRBV7-3 and TRBJ2-1; weak D call: TRBD2 (6 bases). Germline CDR1 SGHTA, CDR2 FQGTGA. The ends were cut back, 5 bases at V and 13 bases at J, with 15 bases in the middle. The CDR3 has 12 amino acids. The CDR3, as DNA: TGTGCCAGCAGCGACCCAGGGACTCGTCAGTTCTTC. Translated: CASSDPGTRQFF.

V usage is TRBV27 and J usage is TRBJ2-7; perhaps TRBD2 as D (5 bases). CDR1 MNHEY and CDR2 SMNVEV come from the germline V gene (reference sequence). V was cut by 3 bases and J by 3 bases, with 18 bases left in between. The length of the CDR3 is 16 residues. In DNA, the CDR3 is TGTGCCAGCAGTTTCAGTGCGGGCCAAAGCTTCTACGAGCAGTACTTC. It translates to CASSFSAGQSFYEQYF.

The chain uses TRBV7-9 and TRBJ2-1, with D perhaps matching TRBD2 (7 bases). This CDR3 comprises 15 residues. Germline loops: CDR1 SEHNR, CDR2 FQNEAQ (reference sequence). Trimming shortened V by 4 bases and J by 5 bases, and 15 bases separated the two germline ends. Here the CDR3 reads CASSSLGGDHNEQFF. As DNA, the CDR3 is TGTGCCAGCAGCTCGTTAGGGGGGGACCACAATGAGCAGTTCTTC.

The rearrangement links TRBV10-3 to TRBJ2-3; 8 bases are a match to TRBD2. The CDR3 extends over 15 amino acids. Germline V gene sequence: CDR1 ENHRY, CDR2 SYGVKD. V gave up 6 bases and J gave up 2 bases; unmatched junction bases: 7. Here the CDR3 reads CAIRFSGAYTDTQYF. CDR3 in DNA: TGTGCCATCAGGTTTAGCGGGGCTTACACAGATACGCAGTATTTT.

V and J are TRBV30 and TRBJ1-5; a weak D match, TRBD1 (5 bases). Trimming stripped 7 bases from V and 4 bases from J, with 17 bases between. Germline values: CDR1 GTSNPN, CDR2 SVGIG (reference sequence). The CDR3 is made up of 14 amino acids. The CDR3 DNA sequence: TGTGCCTACCGCGGGAGGGACCTAAATCAGCCCCAGCATTTT. Its translation is CAYRGRDLNQPQHF. Full variable domain (remainder filled in from reference TRBV30 and TRBJ1-5): SQTIHQWPATLVQPVGSPLSLECTVEGTSNPNLYWYRQAAGRGLQLLFYSVGIGQISSEVPQNLSASRPQDRQFILSSKKLLLSDSGFYLCAYRGRDLNQPQHFGDGTRLSIL.

This chain links TRBV6-6 with TRBJ2-1; 13 nucleotides align to TRBD2. This CDR3 comprises 15 residues. Trimming at V came to 6 bases and at J to 8 bases, leaving 7 bases not matched to a gene. Germline V lookup: CDR1 MNHNY, CDR2 SVGAGI (reference sequence). For the CDR3, the DNA is TGTGCCAGCAGCCCGACTAGCGGGAGGATCGATGAGCAGTTCTTC. Protein sequence: CASSPTSGRIDEQFF.

The chain links TRBV6-4 to TRBJ1-5; D not resolved. Germline values: CDR1 MRHNA, CDR2 SNTAGT. Trimming shortened V by 0 bases and J by 2 bases, and 17 bases separated the two germline ends. The CDR3 is made up of 18 amino acids. CDR3 residues: CASSDSAFGGYGNQPQHF. The CDR3 DNA follows: TGTGCCAGCAGTGACTCGGCTTTCGGAGGGTATGGCAATCAGCCCCAGCATTTT.